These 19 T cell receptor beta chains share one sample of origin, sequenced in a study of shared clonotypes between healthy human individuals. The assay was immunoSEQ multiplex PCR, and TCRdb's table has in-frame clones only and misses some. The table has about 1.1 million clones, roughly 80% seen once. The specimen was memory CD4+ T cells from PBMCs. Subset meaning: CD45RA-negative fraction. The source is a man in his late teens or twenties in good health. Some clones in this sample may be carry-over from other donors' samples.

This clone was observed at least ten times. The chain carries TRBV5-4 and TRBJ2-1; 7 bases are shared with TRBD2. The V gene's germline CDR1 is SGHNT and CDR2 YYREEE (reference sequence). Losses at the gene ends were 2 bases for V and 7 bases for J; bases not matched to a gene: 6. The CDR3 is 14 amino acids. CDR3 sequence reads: CASSLLGRANEQFF. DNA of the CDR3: TGTGCCAGCAGCTTACTGGGGAGGGCGAATGAGCAGTTCTTC.

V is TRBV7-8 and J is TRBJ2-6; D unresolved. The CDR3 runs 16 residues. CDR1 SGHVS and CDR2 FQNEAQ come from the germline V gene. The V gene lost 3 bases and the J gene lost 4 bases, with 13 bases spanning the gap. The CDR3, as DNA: TGTGCCAGCAGCTTTTTGGAAGTGGCCGGGGCCAACGTCCTGACTTTC. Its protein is CASSFLEVAGANVLTF.

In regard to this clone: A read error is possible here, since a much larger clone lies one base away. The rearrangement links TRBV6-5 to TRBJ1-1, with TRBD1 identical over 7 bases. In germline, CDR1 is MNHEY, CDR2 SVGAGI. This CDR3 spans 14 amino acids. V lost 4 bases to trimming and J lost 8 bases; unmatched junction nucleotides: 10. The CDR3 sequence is CASSSGIGGYEAFF. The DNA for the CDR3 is TGTGCCAGCAGTTCCGGGATAGGGGGCTACGAAGCTTTCTTT.

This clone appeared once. The CDR3 DNA reads as TGTGCCTGGAGTGTCTGGGGCAGGGGCAACACCGGGGAGCTGTTTTTT. Its protein product is CAWSVWGRGNTGELFF. This rearrangement joins TRBV30 to TRBJ2-2; tentatively, D is TRBD1 (6 bases). The V gene's germline CDR1 is GTSNPN and CDR2 SVGIG (reference sequence). The CDR3 totals 16 residues. With 0 bases removed from V and 2 bases from J, the gap between germline ends came to 13 bases.

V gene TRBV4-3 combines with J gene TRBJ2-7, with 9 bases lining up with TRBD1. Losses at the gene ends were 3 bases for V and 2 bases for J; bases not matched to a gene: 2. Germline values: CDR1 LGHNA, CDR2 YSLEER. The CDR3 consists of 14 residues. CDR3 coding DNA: TGCGCCAGCAGCCACAGGACAGGGGCCTACGAGCAGTACTTC. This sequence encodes CASSHRTGAYEQYF.

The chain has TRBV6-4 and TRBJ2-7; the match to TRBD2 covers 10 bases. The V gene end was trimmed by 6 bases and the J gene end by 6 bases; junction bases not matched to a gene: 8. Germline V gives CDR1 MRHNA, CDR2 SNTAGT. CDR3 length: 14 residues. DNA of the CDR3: TGTGCCAGCAGGGGGGCTCTAGCGGGAGCCGAGCAGTACTTC. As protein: CASRGALAGAEQYF.

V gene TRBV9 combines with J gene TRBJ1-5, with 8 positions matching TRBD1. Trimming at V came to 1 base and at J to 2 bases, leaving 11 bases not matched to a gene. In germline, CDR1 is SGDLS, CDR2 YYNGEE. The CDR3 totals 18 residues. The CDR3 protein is CASSVCQPAGGCNQPQHF. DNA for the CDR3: TGTGCCAGCAGCGTATGCCAACCGGCAGGGGGCTGCAATCAGCCCCAGCATTTT.

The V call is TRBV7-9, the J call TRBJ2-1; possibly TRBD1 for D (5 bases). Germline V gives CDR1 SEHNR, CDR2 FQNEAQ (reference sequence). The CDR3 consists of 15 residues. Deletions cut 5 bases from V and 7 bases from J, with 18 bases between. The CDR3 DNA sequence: TGTGCCAGCAGCATTTTGAGACAGCCTGGTAATGAGCAGTTCTTC. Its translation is CASSILRQPGNEQFF. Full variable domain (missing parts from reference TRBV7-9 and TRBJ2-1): DTGVSQNPRHKITKRGQNVTFRCDPISEHNRLYWYRQTLGQGPEFLTYFQNEAQLEKSRLLSDRFSAERPKGSFSTLEIQRTEQGDSAMYLCASSILRQPGNEQFFGPGTRLTVL.

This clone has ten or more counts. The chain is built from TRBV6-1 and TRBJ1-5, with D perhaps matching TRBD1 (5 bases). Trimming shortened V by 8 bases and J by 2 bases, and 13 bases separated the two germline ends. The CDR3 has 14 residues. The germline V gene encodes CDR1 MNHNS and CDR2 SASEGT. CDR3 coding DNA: TGTGCCAGCGAGGGGAAGTCGGGCAATCAGCCCCAGCATTTT. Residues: CASEGKSGNQPQHF.

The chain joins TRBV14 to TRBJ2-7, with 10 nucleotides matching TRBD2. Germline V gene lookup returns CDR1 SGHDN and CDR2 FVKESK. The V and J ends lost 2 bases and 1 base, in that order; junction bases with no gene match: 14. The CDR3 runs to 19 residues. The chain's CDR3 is CASSQRPRGLLAGSYEQYF. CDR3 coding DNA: TGTGCCAGCAGCCAAAGACCGAGGGGCCTACTAGCGGGGTCCTACGAGCAGTACTTC. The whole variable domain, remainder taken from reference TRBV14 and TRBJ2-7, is EAGVTQFPSHSVIEKGQTVTLRCDPISGHDNLYWYRRVMGKEIKFLLHFVKESKQDESGMPNNRFLAERTGGTYSTLKVQPAELEDSGVYFCASSQRPRGLLAGSYEQYFGPGTRLTVT.

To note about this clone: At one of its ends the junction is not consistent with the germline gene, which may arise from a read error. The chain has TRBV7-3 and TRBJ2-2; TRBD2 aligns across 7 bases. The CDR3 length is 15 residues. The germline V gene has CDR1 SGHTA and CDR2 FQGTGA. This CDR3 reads CASSPLGGNTGGLFF. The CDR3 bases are TGTGCCAGCAGCCCGCTGGGGGGGAACACCGGGGGGCTGTTTTTT.

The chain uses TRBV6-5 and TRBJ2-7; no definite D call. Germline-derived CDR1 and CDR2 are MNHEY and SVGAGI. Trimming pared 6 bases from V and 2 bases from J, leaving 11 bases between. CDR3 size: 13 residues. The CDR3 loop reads CASSLQRAYEQYF. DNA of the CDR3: TGTGCCAGCAGCCTTCAACGGGCCTACGAGCAGTACTTC.

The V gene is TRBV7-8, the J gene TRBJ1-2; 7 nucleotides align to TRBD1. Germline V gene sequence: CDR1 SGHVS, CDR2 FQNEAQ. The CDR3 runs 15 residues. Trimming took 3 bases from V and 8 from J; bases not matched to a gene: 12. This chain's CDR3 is CASSLLRQGSRGYTF. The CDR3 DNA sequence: TGTGCCAGCAGCTTGCTAAGACAGGGTTCAAGGGGCTACACCTTC.

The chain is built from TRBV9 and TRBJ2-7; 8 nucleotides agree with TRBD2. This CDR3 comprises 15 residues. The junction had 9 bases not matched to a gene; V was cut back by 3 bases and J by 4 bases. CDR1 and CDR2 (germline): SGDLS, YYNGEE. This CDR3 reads CASSAASGSMYEQYF. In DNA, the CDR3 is TGTGCCAGCAGCGCCGCCAGCGGGAGTATGTACGAGCAGTACTTC.

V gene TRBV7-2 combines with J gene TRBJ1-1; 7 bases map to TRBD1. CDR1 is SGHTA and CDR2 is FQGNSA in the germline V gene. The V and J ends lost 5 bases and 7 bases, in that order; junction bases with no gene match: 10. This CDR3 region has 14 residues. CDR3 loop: CASSLLAGGGEAFF. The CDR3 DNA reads TGTGCCAGCAGCCTACTGGCAGGGGGAGGTGAAGCTTTCTTT. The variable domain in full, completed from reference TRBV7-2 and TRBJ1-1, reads GAGVSQSPSNKVTEKGKDVELRCDPISGHTALYWYRQSLGQGLEFLIYFQGNSAPDKSGLPSDRFSAERTGGSVSTLTIQRTQQEDSAVYLCASSLLAGGGEAFFGQGTRLTVV.

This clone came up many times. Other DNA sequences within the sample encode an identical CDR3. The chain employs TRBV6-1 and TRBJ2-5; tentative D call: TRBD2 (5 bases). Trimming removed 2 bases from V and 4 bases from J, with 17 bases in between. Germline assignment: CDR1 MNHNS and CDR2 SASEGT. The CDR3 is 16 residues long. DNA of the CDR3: TGTGCCAGCAGTGAACGTCGGGGAGTTGTGAGAGAGACCCAGTACTTC. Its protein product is CASSERRGVVRETQYF.

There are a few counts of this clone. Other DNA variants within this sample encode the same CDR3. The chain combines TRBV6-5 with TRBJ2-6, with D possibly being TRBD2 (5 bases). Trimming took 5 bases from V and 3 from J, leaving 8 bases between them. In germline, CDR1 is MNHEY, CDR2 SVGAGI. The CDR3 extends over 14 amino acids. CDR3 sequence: CASSGSSGANVLTF. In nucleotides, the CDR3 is TGTGCCAGCAGTGGGAGCAGTGGGGCCAACGTCCTGACTTTC.

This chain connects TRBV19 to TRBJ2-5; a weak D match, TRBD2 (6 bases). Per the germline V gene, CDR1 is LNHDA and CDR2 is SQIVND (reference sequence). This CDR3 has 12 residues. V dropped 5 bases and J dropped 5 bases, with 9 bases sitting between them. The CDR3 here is CASSGGRETQYF. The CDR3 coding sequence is TGTGCCAGTAGTGGGGGGAGGGAGACCCAGTACTTC.

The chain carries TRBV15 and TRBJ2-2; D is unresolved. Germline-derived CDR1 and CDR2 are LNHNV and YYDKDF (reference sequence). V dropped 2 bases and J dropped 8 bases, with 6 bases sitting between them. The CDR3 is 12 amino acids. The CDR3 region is CATSRSTGELFF. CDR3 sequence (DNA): TGTGCCACCAGCAGATCGACTGGGGAGCTGTTTTTT. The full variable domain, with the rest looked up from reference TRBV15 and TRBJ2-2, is DAMVIQNPRYQVTQFGKPVTLSCSQTLNHNVMYWYQQKSSQAPKLLFHYYDKDFNNEADTPDNFQSRRPNTSFCFLDIRSPGLGDTAMYLCATSRSTGELFFGEGSRLTVL.